Below, 18 T cell receptor beta chains from the same sample are listed, as sequenced in a study of T cell repertoires in cytomegalovirus infection. Using its own MiXCR run on the reads, TCRdb lists one record per CDR3 protein. The repertoire consists of 380,000 or so distinct CDR3 sequences, with nearly 35% occurring once and the leading ten covering 13%. The antigens of these receptors remain unknown. This specimen was cultured PBMCs, taken from culture after CMV antigen stimulation. These receptors were collected from a human donor in good health (CMV status not recorded). Some clones in this sample may be carry-over from other donors' samples.

A few counts support this clonotype. The genes are TRBV11-2 and TRBJ2-3; D might be TRBD2 (5 bases). Germline lookup yields CDR1 SGHAT and CDR2 FQNNGV. Trimming took 1 base from V and 0 from J, leaving 11 bases between them. CDR3 length: 16 residues. The CDR3 region is CASSLGASFSTDTQYF. CDR3 sequence (DNA): TGTGCCAGCAGCTTAGGAGCTAGCTTCAGCACAGATACGCAGTATTTT. Drawing the rest from reference TRBV11-2 and TRBJ2-3, the complete variable domain is EAGVAQSPRYKIIEKRQSVAFWCNPISGHATLYWYQQILGQGPKLLIQFQNNGVVDDSQLPKDRFSAERLKGVDSTLKIQPAKLEDSAVYLCASSLGASFSTDTQYFGPGTRLTVL.

The chain employs TRBV29-1 and TRBJ2-3; no clear D gene. V gave up 5 bases and J gave up 0 bases, with 3 bases separating them. The CDR3 is 11 residues long. Germline CDR1 SQVTM, CDR2 ANQGSEA. DNA of the CDR3: TGCAGCGTTAGGAGCACAGATACGCAGTATTTT. Amino acids: CSVRSTDTQYF.

The chain recombines TRBV2 with TRBJ2-4; 9 bases are a match to TRBD2. Germline CDR1 and CDR2: SNHLY and FYNNEI. CDR3 size: 16 residues. V lost 6 bases to trimming and J lost 9 bases; unmatched junction nucleotides: 15. CDR3 DNA: TGTGCCAGCAGACTTCGGACTAGCGACAGTTCCCTCATTCAGTACTTC. Its protein is CASRLRTSDSSLIQYF.

V is TRBV4-1 and J is TRBJ2-1, with 13 bases aligning to TRBD2. The V segment lost 3 bases and the J segment 2 bases; nucleotides outside the gene matches: 16. Germline values: CDR1 MGHRA, CDR2 YSYEKL. The CDR3 extends over 21 amino acids. The CDR3 coding sequence is TGCGCCAGCAGCCATCGGCTAGGTGGACTAGCGGGAGCCGGGACCTACAATGAGCAGTTCTTC. Translating gives CASSHRLGGLAGAGTYNEQFF.

This clonotype was seen a few times. The rearrangement links TRBV7-9 to TRBJ2-7; D possibly corresponds to TRBD2 (5 bases). The germline V and J ends were trimmed by 3 bases and 3 bases, with 12 bases remaining between them. CDR1 and CDR2 (germline): SEHNR, FQNEAQ (reference sequence). CDR3 length equals 14 residues. Here the CDR3 reads CASSFGLADYEQYF. The CDR3, as DNA: TGTGCCAGCAGCTTTGGCCTAGCAGACTACGAGCAGTACTTC. Full variable domain (missing parts from reference TRBV7-9 and TRBJ2-7): DTGVSQNPRHKITKRGQNVTFRCDPISEHNRLYWYRQTLGQGPEFLTYFQNEAQLEKSRLLSDRFSAERPKGSFSTLEIQRTEQGDSAMYLCASSFGLADYEQYFGPGTRLTVT.

This clonotype was seen once. The gene calls are TRBV7-3 and TRBJ2-1, with 8 nucleotides matching TRBD2. CDR3 length equals 17 residues. With V trimmed by 2 bases and J by 5 bases, 11 bases remained unmatched. The germline gives CDR1 SGHTA, CDR2 FQGTGA. The CDR3 DNA reads TGTGCCAGCAGCTTAGTGGGCTCTAGCGGGTTCCACAATGAGCAGTTCTTC. Its protein is CASSLVGSSGFHNEQFF.

V and J are TRBV5-8 and TRBJ2-7; no clear D. V was pared by 6 bases and J by 2 bases, with 6 bases between. The CDR3 extends over 11 amino acids. From germline, CDR1 is SGHTS and CDR2 YDEGEE. The CDR3 sequence is CASTATYEQYF. In nucleotides, the CDR3 is TGTGCCAGCACCGCTACCTACGAGCAGTACTTC.

The V call is TRBV7-6, the J call TRBJ1-1; D is possibly TRBD1 (5 bases). This CDR3 contains 17 residues. The V end was cut by 5 bases, the J end by 7 bases, with 26 bases between. Germline V gene data show CDR1 as SGHVS and CDR2 as FNYEAQ. The CDR3 loop reads CASSLLPGDPAQGEAFF. Written as DNA, the CDR3 is TGTGCCAGCAGCCTACTGCCGGGGGACCCAGCCCAAGGTGAAGCTTTCTTT.

There are a few counts of this clonotype. The V and J genes are TRBV20-1 and TRBJ2-1; 7 nucleotides match TRBD1. The CDR3 sequence is 15 residues long. J lost 3 bases, V lost 3 bases, and 8 bases had no gene match. Germline CDR1 and CDR2: DFQATT and SNEGSKA (reference sequence). The DNA for the CDR3 is TGCAGTGCTAGCCCCCCGGGACAGAACTACAATGAGCAGTTCTTC. It codes for CSASPPGQNYNEQFF.

This clonotype showed up just a few times. The rearrangement uses TRBV4-3 and TRBJ2-1; D uncertain. V lost 0 bases and J 2 bases, leaving 11 bases between the germline ends. Germline V CDR1 and CDR2: LGHNA, YSLEER. The CDR3 spans 16 residues. DNA of the CDR3: TGCGCCAGCAGCCAAGAAAGGGTAAACCCCTACAATGAGCAGTTCTTC. Residues: CASSQERVNPYNEQFF.

This clonotype was counted once. A read error may explain this, as a much larger clone is one base away. The gene calls are TRBV11-2 and TRBJ1-1, with 9 bases fitting TRBD1. The CDR3 runs to 14 residues. The germline gives CDR1 SGHAT, CDR2 FQNNGV. The CDR3 region has the DNA TGTGCCAGCAGGCCCGGACAGGGGAGGACTGAAGCTTCCTTT. Amino acids: CASRPGQGRTEASF.

This clonotype was detected many times. The V gene is TRBV30, the J gene TRBJ1-1; D is perhaps TRBD1 (6 bases). Per the germline V gene, CDR1 is GTSNPN and CDR2 is SVGIG (reference sequence). The CDR3 runs to 14 residues. The germline V and J ends were trimmed by 2 bases and 4 bases, with 14 bases remaining between them. The CDR3 region has the DNA TGTGCCTGGAGTAAGGGGGGAGGCGGCACTGAAGCTTTCTTT. Translating gives CAWSKGGGGTEAFF.

This sequence joins TRBV15 and TRBJ1-1, with no clear D. The CDR3 is 11 amino acids. V lost 2 bases and J lost 7, with 5 bases in between. The germline V gene has CDR1 LNHNV and CDR2 YYDKDF (reference sequence). CDR3 nucleotides: TGTGCCACCAGCAGACGGCGTGAAGCTTTCTTT. It is translated as CATSRRREAFF.

The rearrangement uses TRBV29-1 and TRBJ2-1; D is uncertain. There are 13 residues in the CDR3. V lost 6 bases and J lost 6, with 15 bases in between. Germline V gene data show CDR1 as SQVTM and CDR2 as ANQGSEA. CDR3 DNA: TGCAGCGTGAAGGACGTCTGGAGCAATGAGCAGTTCTTC. Protein product: CSVKDVWSNEQFF.

This clonotype was seen a few times. The chain recombines TRBV4-3 with TRBJ2-1; D possibly corresponds to TRBD2 (6 bases). The CDR3 is 15 residues long. Germline values: CDR1 LGHNA, CDR2 YSLEER. V was pared by 3 bases and J by 8 bases, with 17 bases between. CDR3 sequence (DNA): TGCGCCAGCAGCCAGGACCCAGTGGGCGGGGATGAGCAGTTCTTC. It specifies CASSQDPVGGDEQFF.

Worth noting for this clonotype: Just one base apart from a much larger clone, this may be a read error. The chain couples TRBV7-8 to TRBJ2-2, with a possible D match to TRBD2 (5 bases). The length of the CDR3 is 15 residues. Germline CDR1 SGHVS, CDR2 FQNEAQ. The CDR3 DNA follows: TGTGCCAGCAGGCGACCCTCGGGTCCCACCGGGGAGCTGTTATTT. This gives the protein CASRRPSGPTGELLF.

The chain recombines TRBV11-2 with TRBJ1-2; maybe TRBD1 (5 bases). Trimming cost V 0 bases and J 4 bases, with 33 bases left between them. This CDR3 spans 22 amino acids. The germline CDR1 and CDR2 sequences are SGHAT and FQNNGV. CDR3 DNA: TGTGCCAGCAGCTTAGAAGGCTTCAGCGGGGCTATTCCCCGCCCCGATGTCTATGGCTACACCTTC. Amino acids: CASSLEGFSGAIPRPDVYGYTF. The whole variable domain, remainder taken from reference TRBV11-2 and TRBJ1-2, is EAGVAQSPRYKIIEKRQSVAFWCNPISGHATLYWYQQILGQGPKLLIQFQNNGVVDDSQLPKDRFSAERLKGVDSTLKIQPAKLEDSAVYLCASSLEGFSGAIPRPDVYGYTFGSGTRLTVV.

This clonotype was counted between two and nine times. The V and J genes are TRBV12-3 or TRBV12-4 and TRBJ2-7; 7 nucleotides align to TRBD1. J lost 0 bases, V lost 6 bases, and 5 bases had no gene match. The CDR3 is 14 residues long. The CDR3 DNA reads as TGTGCCAGCAGGGGACAGTCCATCTCCTACGAGCAGTACTTC. As protein: CASRGQSISYEQYF.